This TCR beta chain is from a study of CD8 T cells in Susac syndrome. After extraction with the RNeasy kit, roughly 0.5 to 1 ug of the RNA was reverse transcribed using random hexamers. The amplification used immunoSEQ multiplex PCR on TCR beta CDR3; it spanned 54 Vbeta and 13 Jbeta. Using its own MiXCR run on the immunoSEQ multiplex PCR reads, TCRdb lists one record per CDR3 protein. This table holds approximately 83,000 distinct CDR3 sequences, around 94% found once. This CDR3 is built from 19 residues. Germline V gives CDR1 LGHDT, CDR2 YNNKEL (reference sequence). V dropped 3 bases and J dropped 4; count of bases not matched to a gene: 20. CD8+ and CD4+ T cells circulating in blood were sequenced for TCR beta. This clonotype came up once.

Sequenced sample: CD8+ T cells from PBMCs. This chain joins TRBV3-1 and TRBJ2-7, with 8 bases matching TRBD2. This TCR came from a human donor with Susac syndrome. DNA for the CDR3: TGTGCCAGCAGCCAGGAGGGCCTTGGCACGGGAGGGAGGACATACGAGCAGTACTTC. Protein product: CASSQEGLGTGGRTYEQYF.